A selection of T cell receptor beta chains follows, all from one sample in a study of blood T cell repertoires in COVID-19. Produced via immunoSEQ multiplex PCR; TCRdb's table is partial and in-frame only. The sample records about 200,000 clones, roughly 82% being singletons. Input material: PBMCs or T cells enriched from blood (not recorded which). The receptors shown here come from a woman in her sixties with acute COVID-19. CDR3s include the opening cysteine and the closing phenylalanine or tryptophan. D genes are given only for firm matches. Clone size appears in some rows only: once, few, many, or a class for an expanded clone.

d_call: TRBD2; v_call: TRBV7-2; j_call: TRBJ2-1; clone_size: .; cdr3_aa: CASSFPLTSGGDNEQFF; cdr3_nt: TGTGCCAGCAGCTTTCCATTGACTAGCGGGGGGGACAATGAGCAGTTCTTC
d_call: .; v_call: TRBV21-1; j_call: TRBJ1-3; clone_size: few; cdr3_aa: CARPLPGGQVFNTIYF; cdr3_nt: TGTGCCAGGCCCTTACCTGGGGGACAGGTATTTAACACCATATATTTT
d_call: TRBD1; v_call: TRBV4-3; j_call: TRBJ2-1; clone_size: .; cdr3_aa: CASSQGTRTGGDEQFF; cdr3_nt: TGCGCCAGCAGCCAAGGGACCCGGACAGGGGGCGATGAGCAGTTCTTC
d_call: .; v_call: TRBV7-9; j_call: TRBJ1-5; clone_size: .; cdr3_aa: CASSLEGGPYQPQHF; cdr3_nt: TGTGCCAGCAGCTTAGAGGGGGGGCCCTATCAGCCCCAGCATTTT
d_call: TRBD1; v_call: TRBV6-5; j_call: TRBJ2-2; clone_size: .; cdr3_aa: CASTLRQGGTGELFF; cdr3_nt: TGTGCCAGCACTCTTCGACAGGGGGGCACCGGGGAGCTGTTTTTT
d_call: .; v_call: TRBV18; j_call: TRBJ2-2; clone_size: .; cdr3_aa: CASSINPGHRNTGELFF; cdr3_nt: TGTGCCAGCTCAATAAACCCGGGACACCGGAACACCGGGGAGCTGTTTTTT
d_call: .; v_call: TRBV19; j_call: TRBJ2-3; clone_size: .; cdr3_aa: CASSSAPGGAGDTQYF; cdr3_nt: TGTGCCAGTAGTAGCGCTCCCGGCGGGGCGGGAGATACGCAGTATTTT
d_call: .; v_call: TRBV19; j_call: TRBJ1-4; clone_size: .; cdr3_aa: CASNMEGLHEKLFF; cdr3_nt: TGTGCCAGTAATATGGAGGGCCTGCATGAAAAACTGTTTTTT
d_call: .; v_call: TRBV19; j_call: TRBJ1-1; clone_size: many; cdr3_aa: CASSQGRDTEAFF; cdr3_nt: TGTGCCAGTAGTCAGGGGAGGGACACTGAAGCTTTCTTT
d_call: .; v_call: TRBV5-8; j_call: TRBJ1-2; clone_size: .; cdr3_aa: CASSSPWAMDGYTF; cdr3_nt: TGTGCCAGCAGCTCCCCCTGGGCTATGGATGGCTACACCTTC
d_call: .; v_call: TRBV7-9; j_call: TRBJ1-2; clone_size: .; cdr3_aa: CASSPSPPWEDGYTF; cdr3_nt: TGTGCCAGCAGCCCTTCACCCCCTTGGGAGGATGGCTACACCTTC
d_call: .; v_call: TRBV6-2/TRBV6-3; j_call: TRBJ1-5; clone_size: .; cdr3_aa: CASSYSSGVLPQDF; cdr3_nt: TGTGCCAGCAGTTACTCTAGTGGTGTGCTTCCACAGGATTTT
d_call: TRBD1; v_call: TRBV6-5; j_call: TRBJ1-1; clone_size: .; cdr3_aa: CASSSRDRGGTEAFF; cdr3_nt: TGTGCCAGCAGTTCGAGGGACAGGGGAGGGACTGAAGCTTTCTTT
d_call: .; v_call: TRBV9; j_call: TRBJ1-2; clone_size: few; cdr3_aa: CASSHSNYGYTF; cdr3_nt: TGTGCCAGCAGTCACAGTAACTATGGCTACACCTTC
d_call: TRBD1; v_call: TRBV5-1; j_call: TRBJ2-4; clone_size: .; cdr3_aa: CASSSRDRGWGIQYF; cdr3_nt: TGCGCCAGCAGCTCAAGGGACAGGGGATGGGGCATTCAGTACTTC
d_call: TRBD1; v_call: TRBV30; j_call: TRBJ1-2; clone_size: .; cdr3_aa: CAWSRTGNYGYTF; cdr3_nt: TGTGCCTGGAGCCGGACAGGCAACTATGGCTACACCTTC
d_call: .; v_call: TRBV11-3; j_call: TRBJ1-1; clone_size: .; cdr3_aa: CASSQQDNTEAFF; cdr3_nt: TGTGCCAGCAGCCAGCAGGATAACACTGAAGCTTTCTTT
d_call: .; v_call: TRBV28; j_call: TRBJ2-7; clone_size: .; cdr3_aa: CASSFRGSYEQYF; cdr3_nt: TGTGCCAGCAGTTTCCGGGGTTCCTACGAGCAGTACTTC
d_call: TRBD2; v_call: TRBV19; j_call: TRBJ2-1; clone_size: .; cdr3_aa: CASSGRGGYNNEQFF; cdr3_nt: TGTGCCAGTAGCGGACGGGGGGGCTATAACAATGAGCAGTTCTTC
d_call: TRBD1; v_call: TRBV10-1; j_call: TRBJ1-5; clone_size: .; cdr3_aa: CASSPDRGNQPQHF; cdr3_nt: TGCGCCAGCAGTCCGGACAGGGGCAATCAGCCCCAGCATTTT
d_call: .; v_call: TRBV24-1; j_call: TRBJ2-2; clone_size: once; cdr3_aa: CATSEPRTPTGELFF; cdr3_nt: TGTGCCACCAGTGAACCCCGGACACCTACCGGGGAGCTGTTTTTT
d_call: .; v_call: TRBV6-2/TRBV6-3; j_call: TRBJ2-6; clone_size: .; cdr3_aa: CASSSFTPPGTGANVLTF; cdr3_nt: TGTGCCAGCAGTTCTTTTACCCCACCAGGGACTGGGGCCAACGTCCTGACTTTC
d_call: TRBD1; v_call: TRBV3-1/TRBV3-2; j_call: TRBJ1-2; clone_size: .; cdr3_aa: CASSQDSGTGHGYTF; cdr3_nt: TGTGCCAGCAGCCAAGACTCCGGGACAGGGCATGGCTACACCTTC
d_call: TRBD1; v_call: TRBV5-1; j_call: TRBJ1-4; clone_size: once; cdr3_aa: CASSLAATGNEKLFF; cdr3_nt: TGCGCCAGCAGCTTGGCCGCGACAGGGAATGAAAAACTGTTTTTT
d_call: TRBD1; v_call: TRBV24-1; j_call: TRBJ2-5; clone_size: once; cdr3_aa: CATSDYRGLEETQYF; cdr3_nt: TGTGCCACCAGTGATTACAGGGGGCTCGAAGAGACCCAGTACTTC
d_call: TRBD1; v_call: TRBV2; j_call: TRBJ1-1; clone_size: few; cdr3_aa: CASRTGENTEAFF; cdr3_nt: TGTGCCAGCAGGACAGGGGAGAACACTGAAGCTTTCTTT
d_call: TRBD1; v_call: TRBV18; j_call: TRBJ1-3; clone_size: once; cdr3_aa: CASSRTGYDSGNTIYF; cdr3_nt: TGTGCCAGCTCCAGGACAGGGTACGACTCCGGAAACACCATATATTTT
d_call: .; v_call: TRBV19; j_call: TRBJ1-6; clone_size: .; cdr3_aa: CASSMQGNSPLHF; cdr3_nt: TGTGCCAGTAGTATGCAGGGAAATTCACCCCTCCACTTT
d_call: .; v_call: TRBV5-1; j_call: TRBJ1-2; clone_size: .; cdr3_aa: CASRGANYGYTF; cdr3_nt: TGCGCCAGCAGGGGCGCAAACTATGGCTACACCTTC
d_call: TRBD2; v_call: TRBV11-2; j_call: TRBJ2-3; clone_size: .; cdr3_aa: CASSRGLAFRATDTQYF; cdr3_nt: TGTGCCAGCAGCCGTGGACTAGCCTTCCGAGCGACAGATACGCAGTATTTT
d_call: TRBD1; v_call: TRBV10-3; j_call: TRBJ1-4; clone_size: .; cdr3_aa: CAINKDRETEKLFF; cdr3_nt: TGTGCCATCAATAAGGACAGGGAAACTGAAAAACTGTTTTTT